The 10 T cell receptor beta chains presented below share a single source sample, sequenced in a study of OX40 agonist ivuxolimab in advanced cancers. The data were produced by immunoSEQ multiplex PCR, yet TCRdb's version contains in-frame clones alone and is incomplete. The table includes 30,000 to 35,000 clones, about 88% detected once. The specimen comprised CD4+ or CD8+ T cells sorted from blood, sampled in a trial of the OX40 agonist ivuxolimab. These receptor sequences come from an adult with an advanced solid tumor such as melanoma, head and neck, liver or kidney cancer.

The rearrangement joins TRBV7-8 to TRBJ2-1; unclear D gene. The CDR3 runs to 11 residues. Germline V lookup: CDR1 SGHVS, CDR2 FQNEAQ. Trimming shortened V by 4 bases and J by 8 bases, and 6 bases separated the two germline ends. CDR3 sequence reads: CASSSSDEQFF. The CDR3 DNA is TGTGCCAGCAGCTCGTCCGATGAGCAGTTCTTC.

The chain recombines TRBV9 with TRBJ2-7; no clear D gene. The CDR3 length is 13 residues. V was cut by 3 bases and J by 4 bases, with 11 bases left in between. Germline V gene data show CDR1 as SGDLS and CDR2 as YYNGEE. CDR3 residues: CASSAALGYEQYF. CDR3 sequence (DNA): TGTGCCAGCAGCGCCGCCCTAGGTTACGAGCAGTACTTC.

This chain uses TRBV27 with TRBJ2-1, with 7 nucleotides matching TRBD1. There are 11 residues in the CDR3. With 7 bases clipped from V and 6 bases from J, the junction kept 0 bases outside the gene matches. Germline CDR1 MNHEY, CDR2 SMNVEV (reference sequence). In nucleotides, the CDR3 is TGTGCCAGCAACAGGGGCAATGAGCAGTTCTTC. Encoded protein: CASNRGNEQFF.

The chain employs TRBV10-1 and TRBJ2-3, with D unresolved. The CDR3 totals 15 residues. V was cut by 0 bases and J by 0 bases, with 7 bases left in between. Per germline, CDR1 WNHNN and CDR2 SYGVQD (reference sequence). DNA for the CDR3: TGCGCCAGCAGTGAGTCGGGTAGCAGCACAGATACGCAGTATTTT. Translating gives CASSESGSSTDTQYF.

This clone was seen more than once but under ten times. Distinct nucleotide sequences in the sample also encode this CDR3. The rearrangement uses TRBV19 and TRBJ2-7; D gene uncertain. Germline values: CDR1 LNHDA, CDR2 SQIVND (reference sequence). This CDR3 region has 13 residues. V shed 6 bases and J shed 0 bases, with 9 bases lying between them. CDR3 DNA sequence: TGTGCCAGTAGCCAGGAGAGCTCCTACGAGCAGTACTTC. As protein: CASSQESSYEQYF.

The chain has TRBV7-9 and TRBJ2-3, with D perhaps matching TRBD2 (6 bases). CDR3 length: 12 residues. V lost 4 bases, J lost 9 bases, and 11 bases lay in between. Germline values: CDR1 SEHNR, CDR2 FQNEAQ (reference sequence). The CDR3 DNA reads TGTGCCAGCAGCTCGGGGGTAGGGACGCAGTATTTT. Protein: CASSSGVGTQYF.

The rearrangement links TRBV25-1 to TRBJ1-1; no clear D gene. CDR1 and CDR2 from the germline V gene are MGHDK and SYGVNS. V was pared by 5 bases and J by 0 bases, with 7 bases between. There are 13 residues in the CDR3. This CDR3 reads CASSISLNTEAFF. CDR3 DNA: TGTGCCAGCAGTATCAGCCTGAACACTGAAGCTTTCTTT.

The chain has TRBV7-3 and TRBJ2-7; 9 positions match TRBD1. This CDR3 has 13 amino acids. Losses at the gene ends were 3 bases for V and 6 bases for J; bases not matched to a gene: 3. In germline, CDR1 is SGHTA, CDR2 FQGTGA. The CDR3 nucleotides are TGTGCCAGCAGCTTCGGGACAGGGACCGAGCAGTACTTC. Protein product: CASSFGTGTEQYF.

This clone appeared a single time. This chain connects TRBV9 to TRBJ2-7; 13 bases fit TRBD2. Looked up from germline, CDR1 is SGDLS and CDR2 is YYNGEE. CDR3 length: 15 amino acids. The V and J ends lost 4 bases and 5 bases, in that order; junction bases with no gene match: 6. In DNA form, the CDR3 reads TGTGCCAGCAGCCCAAGGACTAGCGGGAGCCACGAGCAGTACTTC. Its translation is CASSPRTSGSHEQYF.

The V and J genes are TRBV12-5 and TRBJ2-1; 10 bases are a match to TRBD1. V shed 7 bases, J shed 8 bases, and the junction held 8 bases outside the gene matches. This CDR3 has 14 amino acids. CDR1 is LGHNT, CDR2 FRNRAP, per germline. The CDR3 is CASAISTGGYEQFF. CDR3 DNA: TGTGCTAGTGCCATCTCGACAGGGGGCTATGAGCAGTTCTTC. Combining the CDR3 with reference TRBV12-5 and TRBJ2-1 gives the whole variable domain DARVTQTPRHKVTEMGQEVTMRCQPILGHNTVFWYRQTMMQGLELLAYFRNRAPLDDSGMPKDRFSAEMPDATLATLKIQPSEPRDSAVYFCASAISTGGYEQFFGPGTRLTVL.